This TCR beta chain was found in a study of vaccination effects on CD4 cells after COVID-19. Study conclusions and caveats: Few convalescent patients and no early post-infection timepoints were included in the study.

Some clones are missing from TCRdb's copy, which holds only in-frame ones; the method was immunoSEQ multiplex PCR. Of 37,000 or so clones detected, under 70% appear once; the ten largest clones hold 14% to 15%. Viral peptide pools were used in the ViraFEST assay to expand antigen-specific CD4+ T cells, and sequencing came afterward. Cultured cells yielded isolated CD4+ T cells after about ten days. Nucleocapsid antibody tests were negative, and the vaccine recipients had no prior SARS-CoV-2 infection. Losses at the gene ends were 1 base for V and 8 bases for J; bases not matched to a gene: 10. This CDR3 has 16 residues. Germline V gene data show CDR1 as KGHDR and CDR2 as SFDVKD. As for this clone: Antigen specificity is unknown.

The TCR was taken from a human donor who received a COVID-19 vaccine. This rearrangement joins TRBV24-1 to TRBJ2-1; TRBD2 matches at 7 bases. Sequenced here: CD4+ T cells from PBMCs cultured with HCoV-OC43 spike peptides, sampled before COVID-19 vaccination. Subset in this sample: HCoV-OC43 spike overlapping peptide pool stimulation. The CDR3 is CATSDLGPVGGDEQFF. Here the CDR3 DNA reads TGTGCCACCAGTGATTTAGGGCCAGTGGGAGGGGATGAGCAGTTCTTC.